A single sample is the source of the 8 T cell receptor beta chains below, sequenced in a study of T-cell reconstitution after alpha-beta-depleted transplantation in children. Preparing the TCRbeta library involved the use of unique molecular identifiers. TCRdb re-analysed the PCR reads in MiXCR, keeping a single row per CDR3 protein. The table records under 250,000 distinct CDR3 sequences, approximately 24% of them present only once. Source: PBMCs, mostly from graft donor cells, taken 360 days after TCRalphabeta/CD19-depleted stem cell transplant. The receptors come from a female patient aged 2-9 years who had a stem cell transplant for congenital amegakaryocytic thrombocytopenia, so the T cells may come from the graft donor.

This chain uses TRBV7-9 with TRBJ2-3, with D possibly matching TRBD1 (6 bases). The CDR3 is made up of 14 amino acids. Germline V lookup: CDR1 SEHNR, CDR2 FQNEAQ (reference sequence). V shed 5 bases and J shed 1 base, with 10 bases lying between them. CDR3 coding DNA: TGTGCCAGCAGCCCCGGACAGCGCACAGATACGCAGTATTTT. It specifies CASSPGQRTDTQYF.

CDR3: CASSQDAGGRTEAFF. The CDR3 region has the DNA TGCGCCAGCAGCCAAGACGCAGGCGGCCGCACTGAAGCTTTCTTT. This chain links TRBV4-1 with TRBJ1-1; D gene ambiguous. V dropped 0 bases and J dropped 4 bases, with 12 bases sitting between them. The length of the CDR3 is 15 residues. CDR1 and CDR2 from the germline V gene are MGHRA and YSYEKL.

This chain joins TRBV6-2 or TRBV6-3 and TRBJ2-7; 7 bases fit TRBD1. Per germline, CDR1 MNHEY and CDR2 SVGEGT. Trimming took 2 bases from V and 4 from J; bases not matched to a gene: 11. The CDR3 has 16 amino acids. The CDR3: CASSYEKRQGHYEQYF. In DNA form, the CDR3 reads TGTGCCAGCAGTTACGAGAAGAGACAGGGCCATTACGAGCAGTACTTC.

The gene calls are TRBV4-1 and TRBJ2-7; a possible D gene is TRBD1 (5 bases). CDR3 length: 15 amino acids. Germline loops: CDR1 MGHRA, CDR2 YSYEKL. Trimming left V 2 bases short and J 0 bases short, with 11 bases between. CDR3: CASSQTDSLSYEQYF. CDR3 DNA sequence: TGCGCCAGCAGCCAAACAGACAGCCTCTCCTACGAGCAGTACTTC.

This clonotype showed up just a few times. The rearrangement uses TRBV5-1 and TRBJ2-5; 7 bases are shared with TRBD1. Germline-derived CDR1 and CDR2 are SGHRS and YFSETQ. The J segment lost 2 bases and the V segment lost 0 bases, leaving 7 bases of the junction unmatched. CDR3 length equals 16 residues. The CDR3 reads CASSLVGTDIQETQYF. For the CDR3, the DNA is TGCGCCAGCAGCTTGGTTGGGACAGATATTCAAGAGACCCAGTACTTC. The full variable domain, with the rest looked up from reference TRBV5-1 and TRBJ2-5, is KAGVTQTPRYLIKTRGQQVTLSCSPISGHRSVSWYQQTPGQGLQFLFEYFSETQRNKGNFPGRFSGRQFSNSRSEMNVSTLELGDSALYLCASSLVGTDIQETQYFGPGTRLLVL.

This clonotype was seen at least ten times. The V gene is TRBV6-2 or TRBV6-3, the J gene TRBJ1-1, with D maybe TRBD1 (5 bases). Trimming removed 3 bases from V and 5 bases from J, with 13 bases in between. The CDR3 has 14 residues. Germline V lookup: CDR1 MNHEY, CDR2 SVGEGT. CDR3 nucleotide sequence: TGTGCCAGCAGTTATGGGGACCCCGGGACTGAAGCTTTCTTT. Amino acid sequence: CASSYGDPGTEAFF.

V gene TRBV12-3 or TRBV12-4 combines with J gene TRBJ2-1, with 10 bases fitting TRBD2. The CDR3 runs to 15 residues. Losses at the gene ends were 5 bases for V and 7 bases for J; bases not matched to a gene: 8. The CDR3 nucleotides read TGTGCCAGCAGTAACAGCGGGGGGGCTGAGAATGAGCAGTTCTTC. Its translation is CASSNSGGAENEQFF.

This clonotype was detected many times. V gene TRBV12-3 or TRBV12-4 combines with J gene TRBJ2-5, with TRBD1 matching over 9 bases. V was clipped by 6 bases and J by 4 bases; unmatched bases: 6. The CDR3 has 14 amino acids. CDR3 DNA: TGTGCCAGCAGCCCGGGACAGGGATTAGAGACCCAGTACTTC. Its translation is CASSPGQGLETQYF.